This record looks at one TCR beta chain sequence and its context. Its antigen is currently unknown. The data belong to a study of cytomegalovirus exposure and HLA in healthy donors. CDR1 is SGHAT and CDR2 is FQNNGV in the germline V gene. The CDR3 extends over 15 amino acids. J gave up 1 base and V 5 bases, and 3 bases lay outside the gene matches. Study-wide results and caveats: High sensitivity and specificity were reportedly achieved when the classifier diagnosed cytomegalovirus status.

Generated by immunoSEQ multiplex PCR, the TCRdb table keeps only in-frame clones and is missing some. The sample yields about 330,000 clones, roughly 89% seen once. The clonotype originates from a woman under 30 in good health and CMV-seronegative. The rearrangement links TRBV11-2 to TRBJ1-2; the match to TRBD1 covers 11 bases. The specimen sequenced was PBMCs. In DNA, the CDR3 is TGTGCCAGCAGCCCCGGGACAGGGGGTAACTATGGCTACACCTTC. Encoded protein: CASSPGTGGNYGYTF.